This T cell receptor beta chain was recorded in a study of T cells in Graves' hyperthyroidism and ophthalmopathy. The V segment lost 6 bases and the J segment 4 bases; nucleotides outside the gene matches: 13. The CDR3 covers 17 residues. The germline V gene has CDR1 MGHRA and CDR2 YSYEKL. The source material, RNA transcripts, was used to amplify TCR beta CDR3 regions. TCR CDR3 regions were first amplified by RT-PCR with HTBI primers. MiXCR was run by TCRdb on the multiplex PCR reads, yielding one entry per CDR3 protein. This sample has a few hundred thousand distinct CDR3 sequences; roughly a fifth occur once, and the top ten carry just under 40%.

This clonotype originated in a man in his fifties or sixties with Graves' ophthalmopathy. The V call is TRBV4-1, the J call TRBJ2-2; 8 bases match TRBD1. Sequenced sample: blood. CDR3 coding DNA: TGCGCCAGCAGACTACGACAGGGGAGCCCGATCACCGGGGAGCTGTTTTTT. Its protein is CASRLRQGSPITGELFF.